The clone carrying this TCR beta chain was seen a handful of times. Antigen: not known. Sequencing of TCR beta CDR3 used immunoSEQ survey depth. TCRdb's table, derived via immunoSEQ multiplex PCR, lists solely in-frame clones and lacks some. This table has 3,400 or so clones, approximately 71% appearing once. These data are taken from a study of CD8 T cell repertoires and HIV-1 epitope variants. Study-level information: Controls were a CMV, EBV and flu peptide pool, Ebola AY9 negative control, and no-peptide well.

Germline V gives CDR1 SGHNT, CDR2 YYREEE (reference sequence). The trim removed 6 bases at V and 1 base at J, leaving 6 bases unmatched. This CDR3 spans 14 amino acids. The chain employs TRBV5-4 and TRBJ1-1; 7 nucleotides match TRBD1. The TCR originated in a male donor with HIV. Sequencing was done on a sample of cultured CD8+ T cells derived from PBMCs. Here the CDR3 reads CASNFQGGNTEAFF. In DNA, the CDR3 is TGTGCCAGCAACTTTCAGGGGGGGAACACTGAAGCTTTCTTT. The whole variable domain, remainder taken from reference TRBV5-4 and TRBJ1-1, is ETGVTQSPTHLIKTRGQQVTLRCSSQSGHNTVSWYQQALGQGPQFIFQYYREEENGRGNFPPRFSGLQFPNYSSELNVNALELDDSALYLCASNFQGGNTEAFFGQGTRLTVV.